Here is one TCR beta chain with its context. Repertoires were generated with immunoSEQ multiplex PCR, while TCRdb's copy carries only in-frame clones and drops some. The table lists over 90,000 clones, 80% to 90% of them singletons, with less than 6% in the top ten. The data stem from a study of blood T cell repertoires in COVID-19. The wider study: COVID-19 samples, acute and convalescent, were from the United States, Italy and Spain. The cDNA or gDNA used as material had been derived from T cells, B-cell-depleted T cells, or PBMCs.

One Seattle source followed patients from active infection through their disease course. CDR3 length: 15 amino acids. CDR1 is LGHNA, CDR2 YNFKEQ, per germline. V lost 0 bases to trimming and J lost 15 bases; unmatched junction nucleotides: 9. This chain links TRBV4-2 with TRBJ2-1; 12 bases match TRBD2. The clonotype comes from an older man with COVID-19, enrolled during active disease. Material: peripheral blood. CDR3 DNA sequence: TGTGCCAGCAGCCAAGATGCGGCTAGCGGGAGGGATCGGTTCTTC. It yields the protein CASSQDAASGRDRFF.